The present T cell receptor beta chain was sequenced within a study of cytomegalovirus exposure and HLA in healthy donors (dated by TCRdb to about 2017). Background on the whole study: In an earlier analysis of roughly 590 of the donors, 276 Gb of sequence data and 90 million to 130 million unique TCR beta sequences from about 179 million T cells were reported. Of the approximately 400 genotyped donors, around 81% fell in the genetic ancestry cluster associated with self-reported Caucasian donors. Rather than using new phenotypic data, the later analysis identified candidate immune exposures from TCR beta sequences and from how often those sequences occurred across donors. Besides the first cohort of about 730 subjects, a separate validation cohort made up of 95 to 150 different subjects was used. In a later genetic analysis, genome-wide SNP genotypes for about three fifths of the roughly 670 donors were used, and that subset was treated as a discovery cohort. Because of strong linkage in the cohort, roughly five DR-DQ haplotypes were treated as single units for association and clustering. Using immunosequencing, the study profiled T cell repertoires from approximately 700 subjects and related those repertoires to cytomegalovirus serostatus. Donor age, sex, ethnicity and CMV serostatus were compiled together with the repertoire data. The aim of the study was to test whether cataloging public T cell receptors could identify signatures of past pathogen exposure. On average, roughly 250,000 unique TCR beta nucleotide sequences were sequenced per donor among a few hundred genotyped donors of the cohort, with roughly 20% of those sequences being non-productive. A later analysis re-analyzed previously published TCR beta repertoires from roughly 690 donors and added high-resolution HLA genotyping to study TCR occurrence patterns. Approximately 310 gigabases of sequencing data and tens of millions of unique TCR sequences were included in an early release covering roughly 700 HLA-typed donors. To decide whether each TCR beta V gene segment behaved as functional or pseudogenic, an earlier analysis of approximately 590 of the donors relied on high-throughput TCR beta sequencing. The number of donors typed differed by locus, with about 629-640 for A, B, C, DRB1 and DQB1, more than 500 for DQA1, 600 to 610 for DPA1, and about 450 for DPB1. HLA typing included class I and class II loci at four-digit resolution. To predict cytomegalovirus infection status, the study brought together high-throughput TCR immunosequencing, statistical association of individual TCRs with disease status, and machine learning. Every repertoire in the discovery cohort had been generated on one and the same sequencing platform. The full study reports these points: Specific HLA alleles were associated with over 15,000 TCR beta sequences at a false discovery rate of 0.05 in a later analysis. A further reported finding was that TCR beta sequences accurately predicted the HLA-A and HLA-B alleles for most subjects in the first cohort. Three of the identified cytomegalovirus-associated TCR beta chains were confirmed in vitro to be specific for cytomegalovirus antigens. Because HLA typing was missing for some donors at each locus, association tests included only the typed subset. Correlated functional status among segregating V segments might be attributable to linkage disequilibrium, but an unknown experimental factor could not be ruled out. Most TCR sequences were observed very rarely across donors, whereas some public TCRs were present in many individuals. A total of 164 TCR beta chains were listed by the study as associated with cytomegalovirus. According to a later analysis, most CMV-associated TCR beta chains appeared to be HLA-restricted, and the HLA associations seemed to be driven largely by CMV exposure. Assigning TCR associations to individual alleles was difficult when HLA alleles, especially DR and DQ, strongly co-occurred. An earlier analysis of roughly 570 of the donors showed that most TCR beta V segments appeared in productive rearrangements either about 87% or about 30% of the time, which broadly matched IMGT annotations. In a later analysis, TCR association rates were found to vary across HLA loci, with the most associated TCRs seen for DRB1 alleles and the fewest for HLA-C alleles. Presence/absence analyses assumed roughly uniform sequencing depth across donors, an assumption that may not hold. A later genetic analysis associated a missense DCLRE1C variant with V-gene and J-gene trimming of TCR beta chains, and an independent cohort replicated the association. Immune exposure information for the cohort was limited to CMV serostatus. In a later analysis, several top co-occurrence clusters were reported to appear linked to parvovirus B19, influenza, CMV and Epstein-Barr virus. In a later genetic analysis, fewer N-insertions in productive TCRs were reported among donors in an Asian-associated ancestry cluster than the approximately 670-donor mean. In both the original and validation cohorts, the classifier was reported to diagnose cytomegalovirus status with high specificity and sensitivity. Some IMGT-functional V segments, including TRBV6-2 and TRBV6-3, could not be told apart with the 87-base-pair reads, so those segments were excluded. A cluster of highly shared sequence variants was judged likely to be a technical artifact of the sequencing pipeline. The earlier analysis of 587 of the donors excluded some 16 rarely observed V segments, including chromosome 9 orphons, because counts were too low. In a later analysis, HLA-associated TCR beta chains were found to be more clonally expanded and to have lower generation probabilities than equally common non-associated chains. This cohort had only TCR beta chains sequenced, and the lack of alpha or paired-chain data limited which features could be detected. It was suggested by the authors that the approach could potentially be generalized to other disease states and immunological phenotypes.

Trimming at the junction amounts to 6 bases on V and 7 bases on J, and the germline ends lie 19 bases apart. CDR1 SNHLY and CDR2 FYNNEI are derived from the germline V gene. Including cysteine and phenylalanine, the CDR3 has 16 amino acids. This entry keeps only the CDR3 DNA: 48 bases, framed from base 1. The library was made by the immunoSEQ multiplex PCR assay. For the multiplex PCR, a mixture combining 60 forward primers for TCR Vbeta segments and 13 reverse primers for TCR Jbeta segments was used. A multiplex PCR assay on genomic DNA amplified the CDR3 region of rearranged TCR beta genes. Amplified TCR beta libraries were sequenced as 87-base-pair reads on the Illumina HiSeq System. Per the source publication's procedure: Across the 500 to 750 repertoires, a later analysis counted 75 million to 90 million unique TCR beta chains, roughly 11 million of which were shared by at least two donors. Raw reads were error-corrected and collapsed into unique sequences by a nearest-neighbor algorithm in which closely related sequences were merged to remove PCR and sequencing errors. To assign V, D and J gene segments, CDR3 sequences were aligned to IMGT reference sequences. For a sequence to be retained, a match of at least six nucleotides was required to both a V gene segment and a J gene segment. Rearrangements were classified as productive when the CDR3 lacked stop codons and remained in frame with V and J, and all other rearrangements were classified as non-productive. CDR3 was defined according to IMGT convention as the region running from the second conserved V-encoded cysteine to the conserved J-encoded phenylalanine. The earlier analysis of about 560 of the donors excluded any sequence lacking an unambiguous match to a single V gene segment. An earlier analysis of under 750 of the donors called V segments functional above 56.7% productive rearrangements and segregating when the between-donor standard deviation exceeded 5%. A statistical classification framework was developed to diagnose cytomegalovirus status using the catalog of TCR beta chain sequences. In a later analysis, TCR nucleotide sequences were compared against IMGT/GENE-DB human TR gene sequences so that V and J genes could be assigned. Using the TCRdist pipeline, a later analysis assigned CDR3 sequences along with most-parsimonious VDJ recombination scenarios. A later analysis defined each TCR beta chain by its CDR3 amino acid sequence plus V-gene family, and excluded reads lacking a unique V-gene family. In a later analysis, 550 to 650 highly shared, low-generation-probability nucleotide sequences were removed to address suspected cross-contamination and a sequencing artifact. In a later analysis, a clonal expansion index for each public chain was calculated from normalized within-repertoire ranks of inferred template counts. In a later analysis, generation probabilities were computed using a VDJ recombination model fitted to out-of-frame rearrangements, and the results were checked against IGoR. In a later analysis, TCR-TCR, TCR-HLA and TCR-CMV co-occurrence was scored with hypergeometric tests, and a repertoire-size bias correction was applied to TCR pairs. A later analysis estimated false discovery rates by permuting HLA or CMV assignments 20 times. In a later analysis, co-occurring TCRs were grouped with DBSCAN, and TCRdist sequence similarity was added when clustering was performed within HLA-allele-positive subsets. Repertoires with fewer than 30,000 or more than 120,000 public chains, plus five repertoires with anomalous nucleotide sharing, were excluded from co-occurrence clustering. TCRdb stores this immuneACCESS table with in-frame sequences only. Part of the clones is absent; in the studies checked, under half of the shortfall reflects unresolved V genes, and no reason is known for the rest. V and J calls and clone size are those listed in that table; D and trimming were worked out from the DNA. The table for this sample shows tens of thousands of clones. The ten largest account for more than 9% of the sample.

A note on this clone: What antigen it recognizes has not been identified.

The cohort was made up of hundreds of healthy bone marrow donors. At the time of sampling, all cohort members were nominally healthy, though unrecorded immune exposures were likely present. The donor was CMV seropositive and was included in the group of some 290 seropositive cohort members. Every donor gave a peripheral blood sample, and the peripheral blood mononuclear cells from that sample were used for TCR beta sequencing. The Qiagen DNeasy Blood Extraction Kit was used to extract genomic DNA from the blood cell samples. The receptor was isolated from a woman aged 60-75 years in good health and CMV-seropositive. Recombination linked TRBV2 to TRBJ1-6; a weak D assignment points to TRBD1 (6 bases agree). Sequenced material: PBMCs. The bases are TGTGCCAGCAGCAAAAACAGGGTTATTGGAAATTCACCCCTCCACTTT. Translated, this is CASSKNRVIGNSPLHF.